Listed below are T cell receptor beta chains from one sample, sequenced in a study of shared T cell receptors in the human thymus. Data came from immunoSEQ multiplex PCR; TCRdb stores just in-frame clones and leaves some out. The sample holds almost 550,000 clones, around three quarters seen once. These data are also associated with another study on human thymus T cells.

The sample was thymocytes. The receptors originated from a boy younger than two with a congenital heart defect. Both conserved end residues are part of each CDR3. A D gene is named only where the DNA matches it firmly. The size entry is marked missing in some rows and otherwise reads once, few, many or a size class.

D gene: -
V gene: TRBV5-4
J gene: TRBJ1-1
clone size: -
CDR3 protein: CASSVGRSTEAFF
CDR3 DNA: TGTGCCAGCAGTGTGGGGAGGAGCACTGAAGCTTTCTTT

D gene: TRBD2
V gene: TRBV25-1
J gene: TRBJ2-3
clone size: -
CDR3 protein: CASSEYWREGEDTQYF
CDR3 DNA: TGTGCCAGCAGTGAATATTGGCGGGAGGGTGAAGATACGCAGTATTTT

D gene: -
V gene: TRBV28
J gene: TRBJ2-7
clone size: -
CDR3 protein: CASSFEGYGYEQYF
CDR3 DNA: TGTGCCAGCAGTTTTGAGGGATACGGCTACGAGCAGTACTTC

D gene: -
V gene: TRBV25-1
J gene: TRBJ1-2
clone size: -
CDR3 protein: CASSESGRGYGYTF
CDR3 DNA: TGTGCCAGCAGTGAATCAGGGCGGGGCTATGGCTACACCTTC

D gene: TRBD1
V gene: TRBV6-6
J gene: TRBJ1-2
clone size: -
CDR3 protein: CASSPGQANGYTF
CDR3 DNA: TGTGCCAGCAGTCCCGGACAGGCGAATGGCTACACCTTC

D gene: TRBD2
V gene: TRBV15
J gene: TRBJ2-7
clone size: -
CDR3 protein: CATSREETSGPYEQYF
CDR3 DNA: TGTGCCACCAGCAGGGAAGAGACTAGCGGACCCTACGAGCAGTACTTC

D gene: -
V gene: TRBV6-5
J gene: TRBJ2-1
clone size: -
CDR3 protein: CASSPRGVGEQFF
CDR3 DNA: TGTGCCAGCAGCCCCAGGGGCGTGGGGGAGCAGTTCTTC

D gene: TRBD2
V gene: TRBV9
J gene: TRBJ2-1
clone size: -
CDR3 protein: CASSLRAPCAGDGEQFF
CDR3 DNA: TGTGCCAGCAGCCTCCGGGCCCCTTGCGCGGGAGATGGTGAGCAGTTCTTC

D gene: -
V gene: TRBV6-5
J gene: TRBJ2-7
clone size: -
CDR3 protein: CASSYSHRTASYEQYF
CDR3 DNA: TGTGCCAGCAGTTACTCGCACCGGACAGCGTCCTACGAGCAGTACTTC

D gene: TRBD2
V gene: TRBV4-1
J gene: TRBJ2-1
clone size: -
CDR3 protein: CASSPGLAASRTYNEQFF
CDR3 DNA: TGCGCCAGCAGCCCGGGACTAGCGGCCTCACGCACCTACAATGAGCAGTTCTTC

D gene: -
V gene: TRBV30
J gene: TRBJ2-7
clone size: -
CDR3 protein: CAWPVRGCYEQYF
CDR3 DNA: TGTGCCTGGCCCGTGCGGGGTTGCTACGAGCAGTACTTC

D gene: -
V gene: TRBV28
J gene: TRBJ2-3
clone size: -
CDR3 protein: CASSWPRADTQYF
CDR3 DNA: TGTGCCAGCAGTTGGCCGCGGGCAGATACGCAGTATTTT

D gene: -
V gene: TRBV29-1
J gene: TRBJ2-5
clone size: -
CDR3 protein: CSVDWMGETQYF
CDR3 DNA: TGCAGCGTTGATTGGATGGGCGAGACCCAGTACTTC

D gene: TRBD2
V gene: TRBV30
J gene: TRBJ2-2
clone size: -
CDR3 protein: CAWRAKGAGDTGELFF
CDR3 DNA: TGTGCCTGGAGAGCGAAGGGAGCGGGGGACACCGGGGAGCTGTTTTTT

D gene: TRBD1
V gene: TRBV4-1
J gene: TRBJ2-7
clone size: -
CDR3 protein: CASSPRTPGGSLSSYEQYF
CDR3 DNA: TGCGCCAGCAGCCCACGGACCCCAGGGGGCTCCCTTAGCTCCTACGAGCAGTACTTC

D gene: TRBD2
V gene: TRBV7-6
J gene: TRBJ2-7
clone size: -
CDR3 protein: CASSLGLAGGSGLGEQYF
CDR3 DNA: TGTGCCAGCAGCCTGGGACTAGCGGGAGGTTCGGGTTTGGGGGAGCAGTACTTC

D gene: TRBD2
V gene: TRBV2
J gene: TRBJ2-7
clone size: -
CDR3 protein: CASSALRPYAGTSGIYEQYF
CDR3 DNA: TGTGCCAGCAGTGCACTCCGACCCTATGCCGGGACTAGCGGAATCTACGAGCAGTACTTC

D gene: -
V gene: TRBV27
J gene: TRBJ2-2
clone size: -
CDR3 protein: CASSLKRYAGELFF
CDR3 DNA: TGTGCCAGCAGTTTAAAGCGGTACGCCGGGGAGCTGTTTTTT

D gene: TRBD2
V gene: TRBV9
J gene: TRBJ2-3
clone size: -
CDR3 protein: CASSAGLAGADTQYF
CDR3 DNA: TGTGCCAGCAGCGCGGGACTAGCGGGAGCCGATACGCAGTATTTT

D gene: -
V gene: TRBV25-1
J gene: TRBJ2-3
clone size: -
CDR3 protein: CASSTPSPGDTQYF
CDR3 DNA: TGTGCCAGCAGTACCCCTTCTCCGGGGGATACGCAGTATTTT

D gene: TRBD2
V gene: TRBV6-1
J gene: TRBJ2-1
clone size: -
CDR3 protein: CASSEGGLAGGRTYNEQFF
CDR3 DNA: TGTGCCAGCAGTGAAGGGGGACTAGCGGGAGGACGGACCTACAATGAGCAGTTCTTC

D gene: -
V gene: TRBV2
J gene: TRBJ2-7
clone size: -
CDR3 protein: CASSEARGGSATYEQYF
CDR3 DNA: TGTGCCAGCAGTGAAGCGCGAGGAGGTTCAGCGACCTACGAGCAGTACTTC

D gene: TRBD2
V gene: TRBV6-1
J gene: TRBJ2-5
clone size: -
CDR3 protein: CASGSREWETQYF
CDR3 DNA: TGTGCCAGCGGGTCGCGGGAGTGGGAGACCCAGTACTTC

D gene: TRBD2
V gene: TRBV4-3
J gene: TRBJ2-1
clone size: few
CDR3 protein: CASSRLGPGGEQFF
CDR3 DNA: TGCGCCAGCAGCCGCCTGGGCCCGGGAGGTGAGCAGTTCTTC

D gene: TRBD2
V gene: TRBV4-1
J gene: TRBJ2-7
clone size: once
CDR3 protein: CASSQGPLAGVPYEQYF
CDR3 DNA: TGCGCCAGCAGCCAAGGGCCCCTAGCGGGAGTTCCCTACGAGCAGTACTTC

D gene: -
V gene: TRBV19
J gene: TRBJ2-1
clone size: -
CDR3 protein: CASSIELVVFDEQFF
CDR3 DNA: TGTGCCAGTAGTATAGAACTAGTGGTGTTCGATGAGCAGTTCTTC

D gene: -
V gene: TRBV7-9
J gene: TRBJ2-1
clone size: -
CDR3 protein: CASSLTGFFDEQFF
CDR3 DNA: TGTGCCAGCAGCCTAACGGGGTTTTTCGATGAGCAGTTCTTC

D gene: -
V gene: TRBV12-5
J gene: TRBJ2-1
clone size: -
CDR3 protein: CASGKTGSYSYNEQFF
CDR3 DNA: TGTGCTAGTGGAAAAACAGGGTCTTACTCCTACAATGAGCAGTTCTTC

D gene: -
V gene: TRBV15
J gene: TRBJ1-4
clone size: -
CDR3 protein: CATSSRTVSNEKLFF
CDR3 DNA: TGTGCCACCAGCAGCAGGACAGTCTCTAATGAAAAACTGTTTTTT

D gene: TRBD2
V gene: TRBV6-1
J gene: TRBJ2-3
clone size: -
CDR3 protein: CATGLAGHRKDTQYF
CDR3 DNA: TGTGCCACGGGACTAGCGGGACATCGTAAAGATACGCAGTATTTT

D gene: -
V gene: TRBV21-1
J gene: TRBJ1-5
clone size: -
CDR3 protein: CASSKGRGPNQPQHF
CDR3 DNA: TGTGCCAGCAGCAAAGGGAGGGGGCCCAATCAGCCCCAGCATTTT

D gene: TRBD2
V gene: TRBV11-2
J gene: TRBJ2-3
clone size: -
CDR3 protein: CASSPHRLQREIPDTQYF
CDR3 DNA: TGTGCCAGCAGCCCCCATAGACTACAGCGGGAGATACCAGATACGCAGTATTTT

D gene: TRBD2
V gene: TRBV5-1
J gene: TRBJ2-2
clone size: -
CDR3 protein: CASSHIAGTTTGELFF
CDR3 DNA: TGCGCCAGCAGCCACATAGCGGGAACTACCACCGGGGAGCTGTTTTTT

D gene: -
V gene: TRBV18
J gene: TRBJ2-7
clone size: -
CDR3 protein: CASSPTGYNSYEQYF
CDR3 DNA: TGTGCCAGCTCACCGACAGGCTATAACTCCTACGAGCAGTACTTC

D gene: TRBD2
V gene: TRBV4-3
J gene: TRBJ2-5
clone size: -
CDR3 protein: CASSQTPRTSGSTTVETQYF
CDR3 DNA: TGCGCCAGCAGCCAAACCCCTCGGACTAGCGGGAGTACTACAGTAGAGACCCAGTACTTC

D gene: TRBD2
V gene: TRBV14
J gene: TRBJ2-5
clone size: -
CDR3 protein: CASSPFGRETQYF
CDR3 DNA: TGTGCCAGCAGCCCTTTCGGGAGGGAGACCCAGTACTTC

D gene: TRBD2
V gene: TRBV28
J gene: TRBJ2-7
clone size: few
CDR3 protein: CASSSARPGRGREVLSYEQYF
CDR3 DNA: TGTGCCAGCAGTTCCGCGAGGCCGGGACGTGGGCGGGAGGTCTTGTCCTACGAGCAGTACTTC

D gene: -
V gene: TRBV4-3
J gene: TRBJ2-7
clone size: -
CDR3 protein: CASSQDGAREPCEQYF
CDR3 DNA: TGCGCCAGCAGCCAAGATGGGGCCCGGGAGCCTTGCGAGCAGTACTTC

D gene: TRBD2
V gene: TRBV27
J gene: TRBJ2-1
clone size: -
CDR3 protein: CASSFSPSGSPYNEQFF
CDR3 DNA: TGTGCCAGCAGTTTCTCGCCTAGCGGGTCCCCCTACAATGAGCAGTTCTTC

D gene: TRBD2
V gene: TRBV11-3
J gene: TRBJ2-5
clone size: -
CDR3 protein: CASRPSGTSSETQYF
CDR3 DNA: TGTGCCAGCAGACCCTCCGGGACTAGTAGTGAGACCCAGTACTTC

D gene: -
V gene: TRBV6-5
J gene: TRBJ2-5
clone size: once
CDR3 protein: CASEMGGQQYF
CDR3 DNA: TGTGCCAGCGAGATGGGCGGACAGCAGTACTTC

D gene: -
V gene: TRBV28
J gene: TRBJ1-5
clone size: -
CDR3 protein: CASSEDRYGSNQPQHF
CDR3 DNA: TGTGCCAGCAGTGAAGACAGGTACGGGAGCAATCAGCCCCAGCATTTT

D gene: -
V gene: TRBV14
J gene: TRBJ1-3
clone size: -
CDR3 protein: CASSQDGGAPGNTIYF
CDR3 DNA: TGTGCCAGCAGCCAAGACGGGGGGGCACCTGGAAACACCATATATTTT

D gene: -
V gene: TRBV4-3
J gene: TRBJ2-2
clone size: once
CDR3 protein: CASSQSGRHYRVPGELFF
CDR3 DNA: TGCGCCAGCAGCCAATCCGGCAGGCATTACAGGGTTCCCGGGGAGCTGTTTTTT